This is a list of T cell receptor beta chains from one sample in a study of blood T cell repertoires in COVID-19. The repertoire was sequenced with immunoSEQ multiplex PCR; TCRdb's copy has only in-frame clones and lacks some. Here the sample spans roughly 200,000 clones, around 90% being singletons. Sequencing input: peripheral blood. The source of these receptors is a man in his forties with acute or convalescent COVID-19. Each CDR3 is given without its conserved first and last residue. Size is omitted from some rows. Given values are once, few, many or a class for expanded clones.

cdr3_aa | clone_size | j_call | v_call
ASSLEETNTGELF | - | TRBJ2-2 | TRBV5-1
ASSATELGYYEQY | few | TRBJ2-7 | TRBV6-5
ASSSGRRDTEAF | - | TRBJ1-1 | TRBV5-1
ASSLSGEQPQH | - | TRBJ1-5 | TRBV27
ASGGYIQETQY | - | TRBJ2-5 | TRBV2
ASSQVYPANYGYT | once | TRBJ1-2 | TRBV14
ASSFGGSDEKLF | - | TRBJ1-4 | TRBV7-9
ASSPGPAFGYT | - | TRBJ1-2 | TRBV12-3/TRBV12-4
ASRQGTGYYEQY | - | TRBJ2-7 | TRBV27
ASSLGAATNEKLF | - | TRBJ1-4 | TRBV5-1
ASSTLDSTDTQY | - | TRBJ2-3 | TRBV18
ASSTRQGETQY | - | TRBJ2-5 | TRBV11-3
ASSASTGGFYEQY | - | TRBJ2-7 | TRBV9
AISESGGTDTQY | - | TRBJ2-3 | TRBV10-3
ASRSEANTGELF | once | TRBJ2-2 | TRBV6-5
ASSTRGGPWNEQF | - | TRBJ2-1 | TRBV7-9
AWSPLAGGSIQY | - | TRBJ2-4 | TRBV30
AWSVRSTGGLMNTEAF | - | TRBJ1-1 | TRBV30
ASSDSGGVNYEQY | few | TRBJ2-7 | TRBV6-4
ASSYLQDEQY | - | TRBJ2-7 | TRBV6-5
ASSVQGGTEAF | - | TRBJ1-1 | TRBV5-4
ASSLEQGSAEAF | - | TRBJ1-1 | TRBV5-4
ASSAAGASVDTGELF | - | TRBJ2-2 | TRBV2
ASSFGPRQGVTEAF | - | TRBJ1-1 | TRBV5-1
ASSLSQGSNYGYT | once | TRBJ1-2 | TRBV27
ASSPHARGSGNTIY | - | TRBJ1-3 | TRBV7-2
ASSLYEEASEAF | - | TRBJ1-1 | TRBV5-6
ASSEDWTGQGTGELF | - | TRBJ2-2 | TRBV6-1
ASSVSTGKSEQY | - | TRBJ2-7 | TRBV9
ASSSPRQGGDSYEQY | - | TRBJ2-7 | TRBV7-9
ATSDTGLLPGANVLT | - | TRBJ2-6 | TRBV24-1
ASSLSTGGDSPLH | - | TRBJ1-6 | TRBV7-9
ASSPVRVGGEQY | - | TRBJ2-7 | TRBV9
ASSLEKGRTYEQY | - | TRBJ2-7 | TRBV7-2
ASSGGPGANVLT | few | TRBJ2-6 | TRBV2
ASSIAGGSDTEAF | - | TRBJ1-1 | TRBV19
ATSAWATDTQY | - | TRBJ2-3 | TRBV24-1
ASSLTTFLQETQY | - | TRBJ2-5 | TRBV7-7
ASRQGINEKLF | - | TRBJ1-4 | TRBV6-6
ASSQGTSLSSYNEQF | - | TRBJ2-1 | TRBV3-1/TRBV3-2